The source of this T cell receptor (beta chain) is a study of T cell responses to AZD1222 COVID-19 vaccine (dated by TCRdb to the early 2020s). Regarding the research as a whole: Because spike-specific TCR depth and breadth did not differ between the two schedules, AZD1222 recipients who got a second dose at roughly 4 weeks were pooled with those who got a second dose at roughly 12 weeks. TCR sequencing covered over 230 trial participants: 200 to 220 given two doses of AZD1222 and 26 given two doses of MenACWY control vaccine. Trial participants were enrolled into age subgroups of 18-55, 56-69 and 70-plus years, which contained approximately 150, 30 and 60 TCR-sequenced participants, respectively.

Of note for this clone: Its antigen is not yet known. There are no base qualities to consult, and no much larger clone falls within one base.

The CDR3 regions of human TCRbeta chains were analyzed by immunosequencing. The source study handled its data this way. TCRs in the repertoires were compared against a reference library of SARS-CoV-2-specific TCRs that had been generated with the MIRA antigen-specificity platform. Breadth meant the fraction of unique TCRs that were SARS-CoV-2-associated, whereas depth meant the fraction of total T cells that were SARS-CoV-2-associated. Using the MIRA data, every spike-specific TCR was mapped to the spike region that the TCR reacted to and assigned to either a CD4 or a CD8 class. Log10-transformed breadth and depth values were compared by one-way ANOVA with Sidak's multiple comparisons tests. TCRdb mirrors the immuneACCESS table, restricted to in-frame sequences. Some clones are absent from its copies; in checked studies, under half trace to an unresolved V gene, and the reason for the others is unknown. V, J and clone size are those of that table, while D and trimming were read from the DNA. Present in this sample are about 60,000 clones, around 85% of which were seen just once. The ten biggest clones cover approximately 16% of the sample.

This sample's time point label indicates: baseline before first vaccination. Vaccinee samples were obtained from the UK trials COV001 and COV002, which included a single-blind randomized controlled phase 2/3 trial of AZD1222 (ChAdOx1 nCoV-19) in healthy adults. For TCRbeta chain sequencing, PBMC samples were collected from trial participants at day 0 and at day 28 after the second dose. Study-level results and caveats: The 56-69-year group was small, and its depth increase did not reach significance, likely because of low power. Because no day 14 peak-response samples were available, repertoires were characterized only after the peak T cell response. Conclusions about previously exposed vaccinees were limited because only a handful of AZD1222 recipients were SARS-CoV-2 seropositive at baseline. CD4 TCRs associated with the vaccine covered the entire spike protein, and the dominant responses were in regions 160-218 and 743-854. Participants were mostly white British and included more females than males, and it was suggested by the authors that clonal diversity may have been underestimated. Spike-specific TCR breadth and depth rose significantly after two AZD1222 doses compared with day 0 and with MenACWY recipients. Reportedly, almost half of the unique spike-specific TCRs recognized epitopes lying outside the regions that are mutated in the B.1.351 and B.1.1.7 variants.

From its cysteine to its phenylalanine, the CDR3 spans 14 amino acids. Only the CDR3 part of the read is kept: 42 bases, read in frame from the first base. CDR1 and CDR2 are read off the germline V gene as SNHLY and FYNNEI. The trim is 1 base for V and 4 bases for J, with a gap of 10 bases between the germline ends. The sample consisted of peripheral blood, taken on day 0 of AZD1222 vaccination. This receptor was obtained from an adult in good health. This sequence uses TRBV2 and TRBJ1-2; the D segment could be TRBD1, given 6 matching bases. The DNA sequence is given as TGTGCCAGCAGTGAAGAGGGACACAGCTATGGCTACACCTTC. Its translation reads: CASSEEGHSYGYTF.